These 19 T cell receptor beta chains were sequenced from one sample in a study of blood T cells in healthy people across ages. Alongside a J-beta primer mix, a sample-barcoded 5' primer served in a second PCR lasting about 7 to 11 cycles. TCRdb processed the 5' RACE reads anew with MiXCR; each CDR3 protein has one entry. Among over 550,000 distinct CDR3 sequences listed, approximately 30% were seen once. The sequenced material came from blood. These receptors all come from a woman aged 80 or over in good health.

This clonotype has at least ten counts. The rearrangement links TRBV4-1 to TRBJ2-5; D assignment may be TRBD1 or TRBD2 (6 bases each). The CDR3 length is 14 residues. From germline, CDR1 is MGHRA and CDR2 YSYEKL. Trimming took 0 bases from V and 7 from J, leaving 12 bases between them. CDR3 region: CASSQESGGGTQYF. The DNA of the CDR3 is TGCGCCAGCAGCCAAGAGAGTGGAGGGGGGACCCAGTACTTC.

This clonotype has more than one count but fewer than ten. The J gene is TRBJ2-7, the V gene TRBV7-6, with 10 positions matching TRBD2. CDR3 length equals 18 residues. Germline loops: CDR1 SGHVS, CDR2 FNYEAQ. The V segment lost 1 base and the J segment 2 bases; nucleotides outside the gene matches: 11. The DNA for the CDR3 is TGTGCCAGCAGCTTAGGGGCTAGCGGGGGCCGTGGGGCCTACGAGCAGTACTTC. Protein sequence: CASSLGASGGRGAYEQYF.

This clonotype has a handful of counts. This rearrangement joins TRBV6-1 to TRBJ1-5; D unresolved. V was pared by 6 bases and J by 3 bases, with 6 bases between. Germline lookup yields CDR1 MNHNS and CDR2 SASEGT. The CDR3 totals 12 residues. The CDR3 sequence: CASRQVNQPQHF. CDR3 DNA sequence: TGTGCCAGCAGGCAGGTCAATCAGCCCCAGCATTTT.

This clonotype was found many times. Here the CDR3 DNA reads TGTGCCAGCAGGGGACTAGCGGGGGTAAACATTCAGTACTTC. Its translation: CASRGLAGVNIQYF. This chain joins TRBV6-6 and TRBJ2-4; 14 bases agree with TRBD2. The ends lost 6 bases at V and 6 bases at J; junction bases unmatched: 1. Germline V gene data show CDR1 as MNHNY and CDR2 as SVGAGI (reference sequence). CDR3 length: 14 amino acids.

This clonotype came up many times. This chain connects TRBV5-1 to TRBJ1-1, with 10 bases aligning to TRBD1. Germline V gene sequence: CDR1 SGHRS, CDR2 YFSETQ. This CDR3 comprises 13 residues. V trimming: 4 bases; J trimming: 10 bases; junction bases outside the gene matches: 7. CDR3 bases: TGCGCCAGCAGCGACAGGGGGCTCGGGGGAGCTTTCTTT. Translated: CASSDRGLGGAFF.

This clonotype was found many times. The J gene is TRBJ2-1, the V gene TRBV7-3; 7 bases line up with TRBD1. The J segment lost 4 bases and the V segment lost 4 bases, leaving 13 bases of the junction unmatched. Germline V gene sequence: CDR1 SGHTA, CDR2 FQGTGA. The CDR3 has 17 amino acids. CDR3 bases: TGTGCCAGCAGCTCTCGGGACAGAGCTGATGGGTACAATGAGCAGTTCTTC. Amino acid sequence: CASSSRDRADGYNEQFF.

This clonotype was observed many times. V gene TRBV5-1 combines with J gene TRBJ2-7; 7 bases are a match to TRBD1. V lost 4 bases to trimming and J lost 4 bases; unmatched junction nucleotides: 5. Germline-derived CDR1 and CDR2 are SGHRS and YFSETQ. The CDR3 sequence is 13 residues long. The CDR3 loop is CASSRTGEYEQYF. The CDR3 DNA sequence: TGCGCCAGCAGCCGGACAGGCGAGTACGAGCAGTACTTC.

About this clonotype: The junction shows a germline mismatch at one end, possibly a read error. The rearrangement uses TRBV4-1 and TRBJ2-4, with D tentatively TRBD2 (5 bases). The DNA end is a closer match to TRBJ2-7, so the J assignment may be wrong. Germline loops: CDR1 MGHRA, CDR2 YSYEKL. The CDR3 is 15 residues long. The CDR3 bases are TGCGCCGGCAGCCAACCCGGGATAGGAGGCAACGAGCAGTACTTC. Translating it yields CAGSQPGIGGNEQYF.

CDR3 loop: CASSFEGPSYNEQFF. CDR3 DNA sequence: TGTGCCAGCAGCTTCGAGGGGCCCTCCTACAATGAGCAGTTCTTC. The genes are TRBV7-9 and TRBJ2-1; either TRBD1 or TRBD2 may fit D (5 bases each). CDR1 is SEHNR and CDR2 is FQNEAQ in the germline V gene (reference sequence). The CDR3 consists of 15 residues. V lost 3 bases and J lost 0, with 9 bases in between.

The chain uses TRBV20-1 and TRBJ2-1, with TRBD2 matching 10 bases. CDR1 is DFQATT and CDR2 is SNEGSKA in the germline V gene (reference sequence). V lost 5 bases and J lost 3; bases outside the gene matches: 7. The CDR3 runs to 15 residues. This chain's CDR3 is CSAYSTSGIYNEQFF. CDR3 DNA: TGCAGTGCTTATAGCACTAGCGGGATCTACAATGAGCAGTTCTTC.

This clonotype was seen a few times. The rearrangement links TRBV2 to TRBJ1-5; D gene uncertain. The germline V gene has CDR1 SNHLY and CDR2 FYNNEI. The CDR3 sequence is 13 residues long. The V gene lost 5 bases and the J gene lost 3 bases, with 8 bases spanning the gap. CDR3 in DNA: TGTGCCAGCAGTCATAATCCCAATCAGCCCCAGCATTTT. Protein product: CASSHNPNQPQHF.

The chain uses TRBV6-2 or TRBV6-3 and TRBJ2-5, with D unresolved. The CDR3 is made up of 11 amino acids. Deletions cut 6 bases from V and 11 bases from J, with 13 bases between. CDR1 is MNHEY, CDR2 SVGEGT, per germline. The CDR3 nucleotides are TGTGCCAGCAGAATTTCCTATGAGCAGTACTTC. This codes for CASRISYEQYF.

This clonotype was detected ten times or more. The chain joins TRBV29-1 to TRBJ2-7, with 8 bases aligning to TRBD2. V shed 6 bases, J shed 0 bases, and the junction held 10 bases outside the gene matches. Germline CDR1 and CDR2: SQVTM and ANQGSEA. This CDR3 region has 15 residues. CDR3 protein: CSVAQSGGYSYEQYF. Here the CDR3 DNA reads TGCAGCGTCGCCCAGAGCGGGGGCTACTCCTACGAGCAGTACTTC.

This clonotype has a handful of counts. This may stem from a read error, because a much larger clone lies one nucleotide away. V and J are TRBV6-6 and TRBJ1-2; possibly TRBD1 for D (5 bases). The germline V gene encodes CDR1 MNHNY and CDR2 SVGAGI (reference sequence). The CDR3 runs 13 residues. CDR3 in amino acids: CAGSVKGNYGYTF. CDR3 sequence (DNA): TGTGCCGGCAGTGTAAAGGGGAACTATGGCTACACCTTC.

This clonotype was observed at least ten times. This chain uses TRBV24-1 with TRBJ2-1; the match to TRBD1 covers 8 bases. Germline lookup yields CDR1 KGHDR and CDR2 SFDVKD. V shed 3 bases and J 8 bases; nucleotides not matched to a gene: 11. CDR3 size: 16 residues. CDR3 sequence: CATSDLGQGLYYEQFF. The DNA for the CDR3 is TGTGCCACCAGTGATCTCGGACAGGGCTTGTACTATGAGCAGTTCTTC.

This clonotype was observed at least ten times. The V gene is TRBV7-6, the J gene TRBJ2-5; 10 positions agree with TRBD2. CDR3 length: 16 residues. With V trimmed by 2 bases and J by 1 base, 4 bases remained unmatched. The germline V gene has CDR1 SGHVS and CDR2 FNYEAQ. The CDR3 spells CASSLTLAGGQETQYF. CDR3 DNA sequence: TGTGCCAGCAGCTTAACATTAGCGGGGGGCCAAGAGACCCAGTACTTC. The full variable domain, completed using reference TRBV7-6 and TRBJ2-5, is GAGVSQSPRYKVTKRGQDVALRCDPISGHVSLYWYRQALGQGPEFLTYFNYEAQQDKSGLPNDRFSAERPEGSISTLTIQRTEQRDSAMYRCASSLTLAGGQETQYFGPGTRLLVL.

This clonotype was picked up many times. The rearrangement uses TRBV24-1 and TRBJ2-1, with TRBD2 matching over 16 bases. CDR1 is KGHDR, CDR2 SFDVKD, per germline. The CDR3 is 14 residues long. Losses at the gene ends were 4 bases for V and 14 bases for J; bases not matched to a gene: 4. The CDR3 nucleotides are TGTGCCACCAGTGACCCGGGACTAGCGGGGGGGAAGTTCTTC. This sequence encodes CATSDPGLAGGKFF.

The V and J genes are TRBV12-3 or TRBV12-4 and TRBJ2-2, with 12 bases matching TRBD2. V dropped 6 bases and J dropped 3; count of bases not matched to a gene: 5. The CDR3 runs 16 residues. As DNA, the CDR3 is TGTGCCAGCAGGTGGACTAGCGGGGCTTACACCGGGGAGCTGTTTTTT. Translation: CASRWTSGAYTGELFF.

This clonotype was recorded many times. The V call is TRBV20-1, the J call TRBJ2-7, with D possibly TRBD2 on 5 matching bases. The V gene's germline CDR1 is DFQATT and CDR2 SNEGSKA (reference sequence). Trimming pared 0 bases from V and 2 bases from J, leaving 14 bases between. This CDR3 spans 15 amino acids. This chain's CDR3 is CSARDPQRMPYEQYF. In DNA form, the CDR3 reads TGCAGTGCTAGAGATCCTCAGCGGATGCCCTACGAGCAGTACTTC.